In its sample, the clone carrying this T cell receptor (beta chain) was seen many times. Its antigen is unknown. This record belongs to a study of regulatory T cells in long-lasting Graves disease. About the research overall: For under 3 months, newly diagnosed Graves' patients had been taking antithyroid drugs. General study findings and limits: Less diverse TCR repertoires were seen in persistent Graves' patients than in newly diagnosed ones.

Sample time point: newly diagnosed GD, antithyroid drugs for less than 3 months. From PBMCs, RNA was extracted and then used to make the TCR library. Relying on iRepertoire HTBI primers and Arm-PCR of CDR3 regions, the team built TCR beta libraries. TCRdb itself ran the multiplex PCR reads through MiXCR, one entry per CDR3 protein. The table includes 360,000 or so distinct CDR3 sequences, around 15% detected once. V lost 9 bases and J lost 4; bases outside the gene matches: 3. This CDR3 region has 14 residues. CDR1 is SNHLY, CDR2 FYNNEI, per germline. These sequences were also reported in another study, on T cells in Graves' hyperthyroidism and ophthalmopathy. That paper notes: The HTBI set primed first-round TCR CDR3 RT-PCR.

Sequenced material: peripheral blood mononuclear cells (PBMCs), taken at new diagnosis, from a patient treated with antithyroid drugs. V is TRBV2 and J is TRBJ2-5, with TRBD2 matching 15 bases. The receptor was derived from a man aged 35 to 55 with Graves disease. The chain's CDR3 is CARRGLAGGETQYF. CDR3 DNA sequence: TGTGCCAGGCGGGGACTAGCGGGGGGAGAGACCCAGTACTTC.